This T cell receptor (beta chain) was identified during a study of shared clonotypes between healthy human individuals (dated by TCRdb to about 2020). Background for the entire study: Three men and a couple of women, aged 18 to 49 years, made up the cohort. For each donor, three plates each were used for CD4 naive and CD4 memory, two plates were used for CD8 naive, and one plate was used for CD8 memory. The study deeply sequenced blood TCR repertoires of about 5 healthy adults to estimate repertoire size and the extent of clonotype sharing between individuals. To increase sequencing depth and limit assay-specific biases, TCR repertoire library preparation and sequencing were carried out by different laboratories using diverse techniques. Each donor's leukapheresis produced roughly between about 0.9 and 9.5 billion PBMCs. Broad study findings and their caveats: Sampling was restricted to blood, and TCR repertoires in tissues likely differ from the TCR repertoires found in blood. Because the study included a small number of donors, the genetic and exposure-history diversity represented was limited. Even with the large sequencing depth, rarefaction of the sorted-subset datasets indicated that sequencing was incomplete. Approximately 5% of naive CD4, roughly 3.5% of naive CD8, about 2.5% of memory CD4, and less than 0.45% of memory CD8 clonotypes were shared across several donors. Pairwise subsampling indicated that sequencing depth was expected to affect the degree of clonotype sharing among donors. Naive subsets generally had larger estimated clonotype richness than memory subsets did. Compared with non-shared clonotypes, clonotypes shared by all four sorted-subset donors had higher generation probabilities.

The CDR3, cysteine through phenylalanine, is 14 amino acids long. Only the CDR3 DNA stays, 42 bases, in frame from base 1. V and J are truncated by 3 bases and 5 bases respectively, leaving an intervening sequence of 17 bases. CDR1 GTSNPN and CDR2 SVGIG were looked up in the germline V gene (reference sequence). The donors were healthy, HIV-negative adults who had no recently reported acute infections or vaccinations. Every donor was a Caucasian adult living in Nashville, Tennessee, USA. Magnetic negative selection was used to enrich CD4+ T cells, after which naive cells were positively selected on CD45RA and the negative fraction became the memory subset. Blood was collected by leukapheresis, and PBMCs were isolated by Ficoll-Histopaque density gradient centrifugation and then cryopreserved in liquid nitrogen vapor phase. Analytical flow cytometry was used to check the purity and quantity of every magnetically sorted T cell population. Each sorted fraction had its genomic DNA isolated and then quantified by UV absorbance on a Nanodrop 2000c.

TCR CDR3 regions were amplified from genomic DNA by multiplex PCR using the deep immunoSEQ assay. Genomic DNA extracted from each cell subset was distributed evenly over all wells of several immunoSEQ 96-well plates, and each plate served as one replicate. For sorted subsets, each replicate PCR was loaded with roughly 200 ng genomic DNA, equivalent to 30,000 to 35,000 T cell genomes. Purified libraries were quantified with a Qubit 3.0 fluorometer, sized on a Bioanalyzer 2100, and re-quantified with the KAPA Library Quantification kit. A separate single-read 150-cycle Illumina NextSeq 550 flow cell was used to sequence each immunoSEQ 96-well plate. The paper's processing steps were these. The immunoSEQ output contained only junctional sequences without quality scores, so filtering could not match that applied to full-length reads. To assign V/J genes and CDR3, sequences were annotated against IMGT germline references using PyIR, a Python wrapper for IgBLAST v1.9. Reads were filtered out if the reads had weak V/J assignments (E-value above 1e-6), no CDR3, stop codons, out-of-frame junctions, or ambiguous translated residues. A V3J clonotype was defined by an identical inferred V gene, J gene, and CDR3 amino acid sequence. Percentage overlap between repertoires was computed as shared unique clonotypes divided by the size of the smaller repertoire. Repertoire richness was assessed with RTK rarefaction, the Chao1 estimator, and Recon v2.1 estimates of unobserved clonotypes. For all TCRbeta clonotypes obtained by the gDNA method from four donors, generation probabilities were computed with OLGA. TCRdb re-hosts the immuneACCESS table, in-frame sequences only. Its copies lack some clones; in the studies checked, an unresolved V gene accounts for under half of them, and the cause for the rest is not known. That table furnishes V, J and clone size, whereas the DNA furnished D and trimming. This sample has millions of clones in its table, and 85% to 95% of those were observed once. Around 0.14% of the sample lies in the top ten.

Comment on this clone: Its antigen is still unknown. No much larger clone exists at a distance of one base, and base qualities are not known.

Sequencing was performed on naive CD4+ T cells sorted from blood. According to the study, the label for this sample's cell subset or site signals: CD45RA+ positively selected. The receptor comes from a man in his late teens or twenties in good health. The sequence is built from TRBV30 and TRBJ2-7; tentative D gene TRBD1, with 6 bases matching. The CDR3 reads CAWRLAGASHEQYF. The sequenced DNA is TGTGCCTGGAGGCTGGCAGGGGCATCCCACGAGCAGTACTTC.